One sample yielded the 24 T cell receptor beta chains listed below, sequenced in a study of T cell responses to AZD1222 COVID-19 vaccine. Clones were sequenced by immunoSEQ multiplex PCR, and TCRdb holds only the in-frame ones, with some missing. The table has about 130,000 clones, around 90% seen once; the top ten hold about 6%. The source was peripheral blood, collected 28 days after the second AZD1222 dose. The receptor set was obtained from an adult who received the AZD1222 COVID-19 vaccine.

This chain uses TRBV12-5 with TRBJ1-2; D perhaps matches TRBD1 (5 bases). CDR3 length equals 13 residues. Per germline, CDR1 LGHNT and CDR2 FRNRAP. V shed 4 bases and J shed 9 bases, with 15 bases lying between them. This CDR3 is CASGSWDRISYTF. The CDR3 DNA follows: TGTGCTAGTGGTTCGTGGGACCGTATAAGCTACACCTTC.

This chain connects TRBV5-8 to TRBJ2-4, with D unclear. Trimming cost V 0 bases and J 5 bases, with 12 bases left between them. The CDR3 length is 15 residues. The germline V gene encodes CDR1 SGHTS and CDR2 YDEGEE. CDR3 DNA sequence: TGTGCCAGCAGCTTGGGGACGTTGTGGGAAAACATTCAGTACTTC. It codes for CASSLGTLWENIQYF.

The chain uses TRBV29-1 and TRBJ2-3, with TRBD2 identical over 9 bases. Trimming took 4 bases from V and 3 from J; bases not matched to a gene: 8. Germline V gene lookup returns CDR1 SQVTM and CDR2 ANQGSEA. This CDR3 region has 15 residues. CDR3 nucleotides: TGCAGCGTTGGAAGTAGCGGGAGTGCGACAGATACGCAGTATTTT. The encoded protein is CSVGSSGSATDTQYF.

The chain's CDR3 is CASSSVAGGERDTQYF. CDR3 in DNA: TGCGCCAGCAGCTCGGTGGCGGGAGGGGAGAGAGATACGCAGTATTTT. V and J are TRBV5-1 and TRBJ2-3; the match to TRBD2 covers 9 bases. The CDR3 is made up of 16 amino acids. Germline V gene data show CDR1 as SGHRS and CDR2 as YFSETQ. J was trimmed by 5 bases and V by 3 bases; bases with no gene match: 10.

The chain is built from TRBV28 and TRBJ1-1, with D hard to call. Trimming cost V 5 bases and J 6 bases, with 13 bases left between them. The CDR3 is 13 amino acids. In germline, CDR1 is MDHEN, CDR2 SYDVKM. CDR3 coding DNA: TGTGCCAGCAGTCCGACCGGGAGCCCTGAAGCTTTCTTT. It is translated as CASSPTGSPEAFF.

Comment on this clone: The identical CDR3 is also encoded by other nucleotide sequences in the sample. The rearrangement uses TRBV15 and TRBJ2-7; no clear D gene. CDR3 length: 14 residues. From germline, CDR1 is LNHNV and CDR2 YYDKDF (reference sequence). Trimming shortened V by 0 bases and J by 4 bases, and 10 bases separated the two germline ends. CDR3 sequence (DNA): TGTGCCACCAGCAGAGATCTGGCCGCTTACGAGCAGTACTTC. Translated, it gives CATSRDLAAYEQYF.

The chain combines TRBV5-1 with TRBJ2-6, with unresolved D. The CDR3 covers 15 residues. The germline V gene encodes CDR1 SGHRS and CDR2 YFSETQ. The V end lost 4 bases, the J end lost 0 bases, and 8 bases lay between the germline ends. CDR3 protein: CASSKQSSGANVLTF. The CDR3 DNA is TGCGCCAGCAGCAAGCAGTCCTCTGGGGCCAACGTCCTGACTTTC.

The genes are TRBV27 and TRBJ2-1; the D is unclear. CDR1 is MNHEY and CDR2 is SMNVEV in the germline V gene (reference sequence). V dropped 10 bases and J dropped 0 bases, with 13 bases sitting between them. The CDR3 sequence is 14 residues long. CDR3 bases: TGTGCCACCCCAACTGGCTTCTCCTACAATGAGCAGTTCTTC. Protein product: CATPTGFSYNEQFF.

The chain recombines TRBV16 with TRBJ2-7; D remains unclear. CDR3 length equals 12 residues. The V end was cut by 0 bases, the J end by 5 bases, with 5 bases between. Germline V gene sequence: CDR1 KGHSY, CDR2 FQNENV. The CDR3 protein is CASSQSPHEQYF. The CDR3, as DNA: TGTGCCAGCAGCCAATCTCCCCACGAGCAGTACTTC.

The gene calls are TRBV6-5 and TRBJ1-3; 8 nucleotides align to TRBD1. Trimming removed 2 bases from V and 2 bases from J; junction bases left unmatched: 5. Germline V CDR1 and CDR2: MNHEY, SVGAGI. The CDR3 runs 16 residues. CDR3 amino acids: CASSYRGQAAGNTIYF. The CDR3 bases are TGTGCCAGCAGTTACCGGGGACAGGCGGCTGGAAACACCATATATTTT.

The chain has TRBV5-4 and TRBJ2-2; TRBD1 matches 11 bases. The CDR3 is 16 residues long. CDR1 and CDR2 from the germline V gene are SGHNT and YYREEE (reference sequence). Trimming took 3 bases from V and 2 from J; bases not matched to a gene: 3. The DNA of the CDR3 is TGTGCCAGCAGCTGGGGGACAGGGGGAAACACCGGGGAGCTGTTTTTT. Translated: CASSWGTGGNTGELFF.

This chain links TRBV6-2 or TRBV6-3 with TRBJ2-2; D remains ambiguous. Germline CDR1 reads MNHEY; CDR2 reads SVGEGT. Trimming took 2 bases from V and 7 from J, leaving 11 bases between them. The CDR3 sequence is 14 residues long. In DNA, the CDR3 is TGTGCCAGCAGTTACACAATTTGGGGCGGGGAGCTGTTTTTT. Translated: CASSYTIWGGELFF.

V and J are TRBV6-5 and TRBJ1-4; 9 positions agree with TRBD1. This CDR3 has 14 amino acids. Looked up from germline, CDR1 is MNHEY and CDR2 is SVGAGI. With V trimmed by 6 bases and J by 7 bases, 6 bases remained unmatched. In DNA form, the CDR3 reads TGTGCCAGCAGCTTCACAGGGGGCAGTGAAAAACTGTTTTTT. Residues: CASSFTGGSEKLFF.

The V and J genes are TRBV5-6 and TRBJ1-1, with 8 bases aligning to TRBD1. In germline, CDR1 is SGHDT, CDR2 YYEEEE. Trimming at V came to 3 bases and at J to 6 bases, leaving 10 bases not matched to a gene. This CDR3 is built from 15 residues. In nucleotides, the CDR3 is TGTGCCAGCAGCTCCCGGGACAGGCTAAGTCCTGAAGCTTTCTTT. Protein sequence: CASSSRDRLSPEAFF.

This clone is a singleton in its sample. The chain couples TRBV20-1 to TRBJ2-5; D remains ambiguous. Trimming removed 3 bases from V and 0 bases from J, with 8 bases in between. This CDR3 contains 13 residues. The germline V gene encodes CDR1 DFQATT and CDR2 SNEGSKA (reference sequence). The CDR3 DNA follows: TGCAGTGCTAGTCCGCGCTACCAAGAGACCCAGTACTTC. Amino acids: CSASPRYQETQYF.

This rearrangement joins TRBV9 to TRBJ1-4; possible D gene TRBD1, 6 bases. Germline values: CDR1 SGDLS, CDR2 YYNGEE. The CDR3 is made up of 17 amino acids. The ends were cut back, 0 bases at V and 4 bases at J, with 16 bases in the middle. DNA of the CDR3: TGTGCCAGCAGCGTAGCTACAGGGTCGCAGGGTAATGAAAAACTGTTTTTT. It encodes CASSVATGSQGNEKLFF.

This chain uses TRBV24-1 with TRBJ1-5; tentatively, D is TRBD1 (6 bases). The CDR3 spans 13 residues. The germline V and J ends were trimmed by 4 bases and 9 bases, with 12 bases remaining between them. Germline V lookup: CDR1 KGHDR, CDR2 SFDVKD. CDR3 in DNA: TGTGCCACCAGTGAAGCAGGGGATGGGCCCCAGCATTTT. It codes for CATSEAGDGPQHF.

This clone was counted only a few times. The J gene is TRBJ1-6, the V gene TRBV12-3 or TRBV12-4; no clear D gene. CDR3 length equals 12 residues. V was cut by 5 bases and J by 10 bases, with 9 bases left in between. The CDR3 region has the DNA TGTGCCAGCAGTCTTCTTGGCTCACCCCTCCACTTT. Translation gives CASSLLGSPLHF.

Details on this clone: Relative to the germline gene, one junction end is altered; a read error may explain this. The chain recombines TRBV24-1 with TRBJ1-2; 7 nucleotides line up with TRBD1. CDR3 length equals 11 residues. The V gene's germline CDR1 is KGHDR and CDR2 SFDVKD. CDR3 bases: TGTGCCACCAGTGATGGGTGGGACAGAGTTTTC. It yields the protein CATSDGWDRVF.

V usage is TRBV19 and J usage is TRBJ2-1; D perhaps matches TRBD2 (5 bases). Germline CDR1 is LNHDA and CDR2 is SQIVND (reference sequence). The V end was cut by 5 bases, the J end by 12 bases, with 17 bases between. The CDR3 has 13 residues. This CDR3 reads CASSPRRSFGQFF. Written as DNA, the CDR3 is TGTGCCAGTAGTCCCCGGAGGTCGTTCGGGCAGTTCTTC.

The J gene is TRBJ2-1, the V gene TRBV24-1; TRBD2 matches at 8 bases. V was clipped by 5 bases and J by 0 bases; unmatched bases: 5. CDR1 is KGHDR and CDR2 is SFDVKD in the germline V gene. The CDR3 spans 16 residues. CDR3 sequence (DNA): TGTGCCACCAGTGGGGTCCGGGAGGGCTCCTACAATGAGCAGTTCTTC. Translation gives CATSGVREGSYNEQFF.

The J gene is TRBJ2-3, the V gene TRBV6-5; no reliable D call. Germline V CDR1 and CDR2: MNHEY, SVGAGI. Trimming removed 7 bases at V and 3 bases at J, with 14 bases between. The CDR3 covers 14 residues. The CDR3 reads CASTDPTRTDTQYF. CDR3 sequence (DNA): TGTGCCAGCACCGACCCCACAAGGACAGATACGCAGTATTTT.

The chain combines TRBV6-5 with TRBJ1-2; possible D gene TRBD1, 5 bases. Germline V gives CDR1 MNHEY, CDR2 SVGAGI. CDR3 length equals 15 residues. Trimming took 5 bases from V and 6 from J, leaving 19 bases between them. CDR3 sequence reads: CASSIGTKGLNGYTF. CDR3 coding DNA: TGTGCCAGCAGTATAGGGACTAAGGGCCTCAATGGCTACACCTTC.

The chain employs TRBV19 and TRBJ1-5; perhaps TRBD1 as D (6 bases). The CDR3 runs 15 residues. V was clipped by 5 bases and J by 3 bases, with 14 bases between them. CDR1 is LNHDA and CDR2 is SQIVND in the germline V gene (reference sequence). The CDR3 spells CASSLRGSNNQPQHF. The CDR3 nucleotides are TGTGCCAGTAGTCTCAGGGGAAGTAACAATCAGCCCCAGCATTTT.